A single sample is the source of the 24 T cell receptor beta chains below, sequenced in a study of T cells after posttransplantation cyclophosphamide. The table came from immunoSEQ multiplex PCR; TCRdb's copy has only in-frame clones and leaves some out. The sample consists of about 36,000 clones, more than 70% of them appearing once. Busulfan-fludarabine conditioning, marrow transplant, and cyclophosphamide on days +3 and +4 were administered. The sequences come from CD4+ T cells sorted from blood, collected approximately 2,000 days after a stem cell transplant with posttransplant cyclophosphamide. All receptors derive from a female patient aged 40-50 years who received an allogeneic stem cell transplant from a related donor, was CMV-positive, and had no GVHD. The graft donor may have given rise to some T cells.

This chain uses TRBV7-6 with TRBJ2-3; 14 positions match TRBD2. The CDR3 has 16 residues. Germline trimming cut 4 bases from V and 5 bases from J; bases unmatched to any gene: 5. CDR1 and CDR2 from the germline V gene are SGHVS and FNYEAQ. Here the CDR3 reads CASSSGLAGVIDTQYF. CDR3 DNA sequence: TGTGCCAGCAGCTCGGGACTAGCGGGGGTCATAGATACGCAGTATTTT.

The chain recombines TRBV5-4 with TRBJ2-1, with TRBD1 matching over 7 bases. The CDR3 is made up of 15 amino acids. With V trimmed by 0 bases and J by 4 bases, 4 bases remained unmatched. Germline values: CDR1 SGHNT, CDR2 YYREEE (reference sequence). CDR3 in amino acids: CASSLVSGGYNEQFF. CDR3 sequence (DNA): TGTGCCAGCAGCTTGGTTTCAGGGGGATACAATGAGCAGTTCTTC.

The V call is TRBV5-4, the J call TRBJ2-7; 8 nucleotides agree with TRBD2. This CDR3 contains 15 residues. Germline CDR1 and CDR2: SGHNT and YYREEE (reference sequence). Germline trimming cut 5 bases from V and 7 bases from J; bases unmatched to any gene: 14. This chain's CDR3 is CASRIGGGSLGEQYF. For the CDR3, the DNA is TGTGCCAGCAGGATTGGCGGGGGGAGTCTTGGGGAGCAGTACTTC.

The rearrangement links TRBV7-9 to TRBJ2-5; a possible D gene is TRBD1 (5 bases). The J call may be incorrect, as the DNA end agrees better with TRBJ2-7. This CDR3 contains 13 residues. Germline-derived CDR1 and CDR2 are SEHNR and FQNEAQ (reference sequence). CDR3 sequence (DNA): TGTGCCAGCAGCTTAGGGACATACTACGAGCAGTACTTC. Its protein product is CASSLGTYYEQYF.

CDR3 sequence: CASSSIPGSGNTIYF. The CDR3 coding sequence is TGTGCCAGCAGTTCGATCCCGGGATCTGGAAACACCATATATTTT. This rearrangement joins TRBV28 to TRBJ1-3; D gene ambiguous. Between the trimmed V and J ends, which lost 4 bases and 1 base, there was a span of 11 bases. The CDR3 spans 15 residues. CDR1 is MDHEN and CDR2 is SYDVKM in the germline V gene. The variable domain in full, with the rest retrieved from reference TRBV28 and TRBJ1-3, is DVKVTQSSRYLVKRTGEKVFLECVQDMDHENMFWYRQDPGLGLRLIYFSYDVKMKEKGDIPEGYSVSREKKERFSLILESASTNQTSMYLCASSSIPGSGNTIYFGEGSWLTVV.

CDR3 amino acids: CASRQGDEKLFF. CDR3 DNA sequence: TGTGCCAGCAGACAGGGTGATGAAAAACTGTTTTTT. The V and J genes are TRBV6-5 and TRBJ1-4, with D perhaps matching TRBD1 (6 bases). Trimming left V 6 bases short and J 6 bases short, with 8 bases between. CDR1 and CDR2 from the germline V gene are MNHEY and SVGAGI. The CDR3 sequence is 12 residues long.

This clone came up a few times. The chain uses TRBV5-6 and TRBJ1-6, with D hard to call. Germline V gene sequence: CDR1 SGHDT, CDR2 YYEEEE. Trimming stripped 0 bases from V and 0 bases from J, with 7 bases between. This CDR3 is built from 16 residues. CDR3 nucleotides: TGTGCCAGCAGCTTGGAGTTGAGCTCCTATAATTCACCCCTCCACTTT. Amino acids: CASSLELSSYNSPLHF.

CDR3 sequence reads: CASSAGTVPLYGYTF. CDR3 DNA sequence: TGTGCCAGCAGTGCCGGGACAGTGCCTCTCTATGGCTACACCTTC. J is TRBJ1-2 and V is TRBV28; 7 positions match TRBD1. In germline, CDR1 is MDHEN, CDR2 SYDVKM. V lost 5 bases to trimming and J lost 4 bases; unmatched junction nucleotides: 10. This CDR3 region has 15 residues.

The table lists this clone with a few counts. This chain uses TRBV7-3 with TRBJ1-2, with 9 bases identical to TRBD1. The V gene end was trimmed by 5 bases and the J gene end by 4 bases; junction bases not matched to a gene: 8. The CDR3 runs 15 residues. Germline CDR1 reads SGHTA; CDR2 reads FQGTGA. DNA for the CDR3: TGTGCCAGCAGCCCCGGGGGACAGGGCCCCTATGGCTACACCTTC. Protein sequence: CASSPGGQGPYGYTF.

The chain combines TRBV7-2 with TRBJ2-2; D gene uncertain. The germline V gene encodes CDR1 SGHTA and CDR2 FQGNSA. Trimming took off 0 bases at V and 0 bases at J, with 5 bases between the two ends. CDR3 size: 15 residues. The CDR3 DNA sequence: TGTGCCAGCAGCTTAGCCGGGTCGAACACCGGGGAGCTGTTTTTT. It translates to CASSLAGSNTGELFF.

This clone occurred once. The chain employs TRBV10-3 and TRBJ1-2; D call uncertain. V gave up 6 bases and J gave up 6 bases, with 8 bases separating them. CDR3 length: 11 residues. Germline V gene sequence: CDR1 ENHRY, CDR2 SYGVKD. CDR3 in amino acids: CAIRAGDGYTF. The DNA of the CDR3 is TGTGCCATCAGGGCCGGGGATGGCTACACCTTC.

The chain joins TRBV5-1 to TRBJ2-1; TRBD2 matches at 9 bases. V shed 2 bases, J shed 6 bases, and the junction held 3 bases outside the gene matches. Per germline, CDR1 SGHRS and CDR2 YFSETQ. This CDR3 region has 14 residues. The CDR3 sequence: CASSFLAGSNEQFF. CDR3 nucleotides: TGCGCCAGCAGCTTCCTAGCGGGGTCCAATGAGCAGTTCTTC. The variable domain in full, completed from reference TRBV5-1 and TRBJ2-1, reads KAGVTQTPRYLIKTRGQQVTLSCSPISGHRSVSWYQQTPGQGLQFLFEYFSETQRNKGNFPGRFSGRQFSNSRSEMNVSTLELGDSALYLCASSFLAGSNEQFFGPGTRLTVL.

The chain uses TRBV7-2 and TRBJ2-3, with D maybe TRBD2 (7 bases). V was trimmed by 0 bases and J by 5 bases, leaving 27 bases between them. This CDR3 contains 20 residues. CDR1 is SGHTA and CDR2 is FQGNSA in the germline V gene. The CDR3 region is CASSLAIIAGGGLGVDTQYF. For the CDR3, the DNA is TGTGCCAGCAGCTTAGCGATAATTGCCGGCGGGGGCCTAGGGGTAGATACGCAGTATTTT. Full variable domain (rest looked up from reference TRBV7-2 and TRBJ2-3): GAGVSQSPSNKVTEKGKDVELRCDPISGHTALYWYRQSLGQGLEFLIYFQGNSAPDKSGLPSDRFSAERTGGSVSTLTIQRTQQEDSAVYLCASSLAIIAGGGLGVDTQYFGPGTRLTVL.

The chain joins TRBV12-5 to TRBJ2-2; 8 bases agree with TRBD2. V shed 1 base and J 3 bases; nucleotides not matched to a gene: 4. CDR3 length: 16 amino acids. The germline V gene has CDR1 LGHNT and CDR2 FRNRAP. CDR3 nucleotide sequence: TGTGCTAGTGGTTTGGGAAGCGGGGGTCACACCGGGGAGCTGTTTTTT. Amino acid sequence: CASGLGSGGHTGELFF.

By share, this clone ranks as medium-sized. The rearrangement uses TRBV19 and TRBJ1-1; D perhaps matches TRBD1 (6 bases). Germline V gives CDR1 LNHDA, CDR2 SQIVND (reference sequence). V was clipped by 8 bases and J by 3 bases, with 13 bases between them. The CDR3 has 13 amino acids. The CDR3 sequence: CASAPGQHTEAFF. For the CDR3, the DNA is TGTGCCAGTGCCCCCGGACAGCACACTGAAGCTTTCTTT.

The CDR3 sequence: CASSPDRRSPLHF. In DNA form, the CDR3 reads TGTGCCAGTAGTCCCGACAGGCGTTCACCCCTCCACTTT. This chain connects TRBV19 to TRBJ1-6, with a possible D match to TRBD1 (6 bases). The CDR3 extends over 13 amino acids. The ends were cut back, 5 bases at V and 9 bases at J, with 11 bases in the middle. Germline lookup yields CDR1 LNHDA and CDR2 SQIVND (reference sequence).

V gene TRBV6-1 combines with J gene TRBJ1-6; D gene unclear. The germline gives CDR1 MNHNS, CDR2 SASEGT. V lost 0 bases and J lost 9, with 9 bases in between. The CDR3 covers 14 residues. The CDR3 protein is CASSEAGRSSPLHF. As DNA, the CDR3 is TGTGCCAGCAGTGAAGCGGGTAGGAGTTCACCCCTCCACTTT.

This clone has only a few counts. The CDR3 loop reads CASILTGNEQFF. CDR3 coding DNA: TGTGCCAGCATTCTAACGGGGAATGAGCAGTTCTTC. The chain uses TRBV2 and TRBJ2-1; D might be TRBD2 (5 bases). Germline V gene data show CDR1 as SNHLY and CDR2 as FYNNEI. The CDR3 spans 12 residues. V was trimmed by 7 bases and J by 7 bases, leaving 11 bases between them.

This clone was recorded a few times. The junction shows a germline mismatch at one end, possibly a read error. Written as DNA, the CDR3 is TGTGCCAGCAGCTTAGTAAGCGCCGGGAATGCGCAGTTCTTC. Its translation: CASSLVSAGNAQFF. The chain combines TRBV7-2 with TRBJ2-1; TRBD2 is a possible D gene (5 bases). This CDR3 is built from 14 residues. CDR1 is SGHTA and CDR2 is FQGNSA in the germline V gene.

This chain joins TRBV9 and TRBJ1-1; D remains unclear. CDR1 is SGDLS and CDR2 is YYNGEE in the germline V gene. The CDR3 length is 14 residues. V was cut by 4 bases and J by 5 bases, with 15 bases left in between. The CDR3 reads CASSPTVFKTEAFF. CDR3 DNA sequence: TGTGCCAGCAGCCCAACAGTATTTAAGACTGAAGCTTTCTTT.

This sequence joins TRBV7-8 and TRBJ1-1; 7 nucleotides align to TRBD1. The CDR3 contains 12 residues. V was clipped by 5 bases and J by 5 bases; unmatched bases: 2. Per germline, CDR1 SGHVS and CDR2 FQNEAQ. The CDR3 loop reads CASSKQGTEAFF. The CDR3 coding sequence is TGTGCCAGCAGCAAACAGGGGACTGAAGCTTTCTTT.

This chain links TRBV6-1 with TRBJ2-2, with TRBD2 as a possible D gene (5 bases). Germline V gene lookup returns CDR1 MNHNS and CDR2 SASEGT. The CDR3 length is 14 residues. Trimming cost V 6 bases and J 4 bases, with 12 bases left between them. CDR3 residues: CASRPGTITGELFF. DNA of the CDR3: TGTGCCAGCAGGCCGGGAACCATCACCGGGGAGCTGTTTTTT.

The V gene is TRBV2, the J gene TRBJ2-2, with 13 bases matching TRBD2. This CDR3 comprises 15 residues. V was pared by 6 bases and J by 9 bases, with 7 bases of the junction left unmatched. The germline V gene has CDR1 SNHLY and CDR2 FYNNEI. This chain's CDR3 is CASRGLAGPHRELFF. The CDR3 DNA reads as TGTGCCAGCAGGGGACTAGCGGGGCCCCATCGGGAGCTGTTTTTT.

The chain carries TRBV6-1 and TRBJ1-2; 8 bases map to TRBD1. The CDR3 length is 14 residues. CDR1 MNHNS and CDR2 SASEGT come from the germline V gene. The ends lost 2 bases at V and 8 bases at J; junction bases unmatched: 7. The chain's CDR3 is CASSEHRQGAGYTF. CDR3 DNA: TGTGCCAGCAGTGAACACAGGCAGGGGGCGGGCTACACCTTC.